This T cell receptor (beta chain) appears in the sequencing data of a study of CD8 T cells in Susac syndrome. The authors negatively isolated CD8+ and CD4+ T cells and FACS-enriched TEMRA cells. A quantity of about 0.5 to 1 ug RNA underwent reverse transcription using random hexamers. immunoSEQ multiplex PCR amplified TCR beta CDR3 across 54 Vbeta, 13 Jbeta. In TCRdb, the immunoSEQ multiplex PCR reads were re-called with MiXCR into one record per CDR3 protein. The repertoire holds fewer than 250,000 distinct CDR3 sequences, with approximately 95% as singletons. V dropped 6 bases and J dropped 5; count of bases not matched to a gene: 11. This CDR3 has 15 residues. Germline values: CDR1 MDHEN, CDR2 SYDVKM.

V and J are TRBV28 and TRBJ2-7; 9 nucleotides match TRBD1. The material sequenced was CD4+ T cells from PBMCs. The clonotype comes from a human donor in good health. The CDR3 DNA sequence: TGTGCCAGCAGGAGAAGCGGGACAGGGTACGACGAGCAGTACTTC. It codes for CASRRSGTGYDEQYF.